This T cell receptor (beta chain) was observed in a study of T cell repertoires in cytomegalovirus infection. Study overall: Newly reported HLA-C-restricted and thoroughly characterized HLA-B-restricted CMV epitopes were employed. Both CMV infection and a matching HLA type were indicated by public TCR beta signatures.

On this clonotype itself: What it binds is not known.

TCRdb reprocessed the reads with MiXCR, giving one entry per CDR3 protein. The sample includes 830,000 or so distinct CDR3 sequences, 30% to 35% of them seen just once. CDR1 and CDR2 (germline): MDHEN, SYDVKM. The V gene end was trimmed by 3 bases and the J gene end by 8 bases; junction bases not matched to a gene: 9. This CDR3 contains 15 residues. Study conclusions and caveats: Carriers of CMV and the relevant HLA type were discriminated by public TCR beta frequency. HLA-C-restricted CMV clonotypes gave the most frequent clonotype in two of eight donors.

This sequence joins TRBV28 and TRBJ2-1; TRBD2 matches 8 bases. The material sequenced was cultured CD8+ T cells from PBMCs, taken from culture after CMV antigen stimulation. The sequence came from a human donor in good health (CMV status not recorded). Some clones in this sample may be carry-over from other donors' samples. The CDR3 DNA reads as TGTGCCAGCAGTTTTGGGACTAGTCGTATAGATGAGCAGTTCTTC. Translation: CASSFGTSRIDEQFF.